This TCR beta chain originates from a study of CD8 T cells in ankylosing spondylitis. One entry per CDR3 protein, called by TCRdb with MiXCR from the 5' RACE reads. The table has about 160,000 distinct CDR3 sequences, 15% to 20% seen once. Specimen: blood, either unsorted or a sorted T cell fraction (not recorded which). The sequence was collected from a male donor with ankylosing spondylitis or in good health (not recorded which).

CDR3 loop: CASSYGGQYEQYF. Written as DNA, the CDR3 is TGTGCCAGCAGTTACGGTGGCCAATACGAGCAGTACTTC. The chain employs TRBV6-5 and TRBJ2-7; D unclear. The CDR3 length is 13 residues. V lost 2 bases to trimming and J lost 4 bases, with 9 bases between them. Per germline, CDR1 MNHEY and CDR2 SVGAGI.